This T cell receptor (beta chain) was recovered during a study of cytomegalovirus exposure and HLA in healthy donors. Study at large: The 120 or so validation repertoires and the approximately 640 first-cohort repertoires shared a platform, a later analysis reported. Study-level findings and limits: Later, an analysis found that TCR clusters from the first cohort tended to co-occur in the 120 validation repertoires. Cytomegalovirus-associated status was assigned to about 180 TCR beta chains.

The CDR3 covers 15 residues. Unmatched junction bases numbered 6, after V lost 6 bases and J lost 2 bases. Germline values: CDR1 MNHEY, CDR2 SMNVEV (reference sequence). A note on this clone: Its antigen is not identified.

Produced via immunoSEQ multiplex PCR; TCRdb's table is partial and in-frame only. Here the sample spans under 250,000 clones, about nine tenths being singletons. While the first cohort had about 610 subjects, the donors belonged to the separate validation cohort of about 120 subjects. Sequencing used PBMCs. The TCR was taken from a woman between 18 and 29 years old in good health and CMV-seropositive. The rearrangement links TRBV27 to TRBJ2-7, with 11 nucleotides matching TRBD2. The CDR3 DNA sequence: TGTGCCAGCAGCTTACTAGCGGGGGAAACCTACGAGCAGTACTTC. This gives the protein CASSLLAGETYEQYF.